This T cell receptor (beta chain) was recorded in a study of human T cells and chemical hapten exposure. Study-wide background: How much TCR each sample yielded varied, mostly because pooled library volumes differed slightly.

It was the library that attached unique molecular identifiers to individual cDNA molecules. TCRdb analysed the RACE reads with MiXCR anew, one entry per CDR3 protein. This table holds 80,000 or so distinct CDR3 sequences, about 10% found once. Time point indicated: patch test 1, 2 weeks after DPC sensitization. Treatment: therapeutic diphenylcyclopropenone sensitization with weekly scalp DPC. Blood draws came before every patch-test application. Patients had alopecia, were aged 18 to 70, and were not pregnant. There are many counts of this clonotype. Per the germline V gene, CDR1 is KGHSH and CDR2 is LQKENI. CDR3 length: 13 residues. Between the trimmed V and J ends, which lost 2 bases and 6 bases, there was a span of 8 bases.

The sequence came from a woman between 50 and 59 years old with alopecia areata. Some clones in this sample may be carry-over from other donors' samples. Sample: whole blood, taken in connection with sensitization to the hapten diphenylcyclopropenone (DPC). The chain combines TRBV18 with TRBJ1-5; D gene uncertain. The CDR3 region has the DNA TGTGCCAGCTCACCAGGGTTGATTCAGCCCCAGCATTTT. Amino acids: CASSPGLIQPQHF.